This TCR beta chain was identified in a study of shared clonotypes between healthy human individuals. Findings and limits, study-wide: Sampling covered blood only; tissue repertoires likely differ.

Profiling relied on immunoSEQ multiplex PCR, and the TCRdb table lists in-frame clones only, not all of them. The repertoire holds about 460,000 clones, with approximately 71% as singletons. The CDR3 covers 16 residues. The V gene's germline CDR1 is SGDLS and CDR2 YYNGEE. V shed 3 bases and J 4 bases; nucleotides not matched to a gene: 9. Donors were healthy HIV-negative adults without recent acute infections or vaccinations. As regards this clone: The antigen remains unidentified.

The clonotype comes from a woman between 40 and 55 years old in good health. Some clones in this sample may be carry-over from other donors' samples. Sample: PBMCs. The V and J genes are TRBV9 and TRBJ1-2; 10 nucleotides agree with TRBD1. CDR3 DNA sequence: TGTGCCAGCAGCGAAACCCTCGGGACAGGGGTCTATGGCTACACCTTC. Its translation is CASSETLGTGVYGYTF.